The entry below gives a single TCR beta chain sequence along with its context. This clone was seen more than once but under ten times. Its antigen remains undetermined. Qualities for individual bases were not recorded, and no much larger clone is one base off. Libraries were prepared through the immunoSEQ multiplex PCR assay. TCRdb limited this immuneACCESS table to in-frame rearrangements with V and J called. A share of clones is missing; checked studies link under half to unresolved V genes, and the rest is unexplained. This sample lists 65,000 to 70,000 clones; 90% to 95% were detected once. The ten top clones hold around 0.033% of the sample. The data were taken from a study of shared T cell receptors in the human thymus (dated by TCRdb to the early 2020s). At the level of the whole study: The study examined how the human thymus generates shared, self-reactive T-cell receptor alpha chains.

Spanning cysteine to phenylalanine, the CDR3 consists of 16 amino acids. Only the CDR3 region is kept as DNA, spanning 48 bases read in frame from base 1. CDR1 is given as SEHNR and CDR2 as FQNEAQ, both from the germline V gene (reference sequence). Trimming takes 1 base from V and 4 bases from J, and the germline ends sit 16 bases apart. The chain links TRBV7-9 with TRBJ1-1, with the D gene not clear enough to name. Sequencing was performed on thymocytes. The sequence was collected from a human donor. The DNA reads TGTGCCAGCAGCTTAGAAAACCCGGGAAGGAGCACTGAAGCTTTCTTT. It translates to CASSLENPGRSTEAFF.